This T cell receptor beta chain was sequenced for a study of spatial heterogeneity in lung cancer. Study background: Alpha-chain detections were consistently fewer than beta-chain detections among the sequences. Whole-study results and caveats: Tumoral mutation counts were tracked by counts of expanded intratumoral alpha and beta TCRs. Coverage estimated for tumor T cells reached about 7% for alpha chains and 12% to 15% for beta chains.

This clonotype was seen many times. Antigen unknown. Germline assignment: CDR1 LNHDA and CDR2 SQIVND (reference sequence). This CDR3 is built from 15 residues. Deletions cut 5 bases from V and 4 bases from J, with 12 bases between. The time point here: sample taken at primary tumor resection. Unsorted tumor, nontumor lung tissue or cryopreserved PBMC supplied the whole RNA. Each TCR cDNA molecule carried a unique molecular identifier. One entry per CDR3 protein, called by TCRdb with MiXCR from the 5' RACE reads. The repertoire holds 7,500 to 10,000 distinct CDR3 sequences, with 14% as singletons. The rearrangement joins TRBV19 to TRBJ2-6; perhaps TRBD1 as D (6 bases). The source of this sequence is a male donor with early-stage non-small cell lung cancer. The specimen comprised lung tumor tissue, sampled at surgery. The CDR3 DNA is TGTGCCAGTAGTTATCAGGGGCAAGGGGCCAACGTCCTGACTTTC. This codes for CASSYQGQGANVLTF.